The 9 T cell receptor beta chains given below trace back to one sample, sequenced in a study of T cells in Graves' hyperthyroidism and ophthalmopathy. Regions amplified from RNA transcripts were the TCR beta CDR3 regions. With the HTBI primer set, the TCR CDR3 went through a first round of RT-PCR. One entry per CDR3 protein, called by TCRdb with MiXCR from the multiplex PCR reads. The table lists about 210,000 distinct CDR3 sequences, around 20% of them singletons. The sample consisted of blood. Source of these receptors: a man aged 35 to 55 with Graves' hyperthyroidism.

The table lists this clonotype with a few counts. The V and J genes are TRBV25-1 and TRBJ2-5, with 7 bases aligning to TRBD2. Germline V CDR1 and CDR2: MGHDK, SYGVNS. V lost 4 bases and J lost 1; bases outside the gene matches: 3. The CDR3 is made up of 14 amino acids. The CDR3 coding sequence is TGTGCCAGCAGTGGGGGGGGATTCCAAGAGACCCAGTACTTC. It specifies CASSGGGFQETQYF.

The table lists this clonotype with many counts. V and J are TRBV29-1 and TRBJ2-5; D call uncertain. The CDR3 spans 15 residues. Trimming left V 5 bases short and J 0 bases short, with 16 bases between. CDR1 is SQVTM and CDR2 is ANQGSEA in the germline V gene. As DNA, the CDR3 is TGCAGCGTTCTACTGGGAATACCGTACCAAGAGACCCAGTACTTC. This codes for CSVLLGIPYQETQYF.

This clonotype showed up just a few times. J is TRBJ2-5 and V is TRBV6-9; 12 nucleotides line up with TRBD1. CDR3 length: 16 residues. Germline CDR1 reads MNHGY; CDR2 reads SVAAGI. Trimming cost V 7 bases and J 4 bases; bases outside gene matches: 10. DNA for the CDR3: TGTGCCAGCATTAGACCGGGACAGGGGGCGGGAGAGACCCAGTACTTC. It translates to CASIRPGQGAGETQYF.

The sample holds one count of this clonotype. The final CDR3 position lacks the conserved phenylalanine or tryptophan, pointing to a likely read error. This chain links TRBV25-1 with TRBJ1-1; TRBD1 aligns across 7 bases. With 7 bases clipped from V and 1 base from J, the junction kept 6 bases outside the gene matches. Germline V gene sequence: CDR1 MGHDK, CDR2 SYGVNS. The CDR3 consists of 14 residues. CDR3 bases: TGTGCCAGCATCCCGACAGGGTGGAACACTGAAGCTTTCTCT. Residues: CASIPTGWNTEAFS.

V gene TRBV15 combines with J gene TRBJ2-3; 8 bases agree with TRBD1. The CDR3 runs to 15 residues. Germline CDR1 is LNHNV and CDR2 is YYDKDF (reference sequence). With V trimmed by 2 bases and J by 8 bases, 9 bases remained unmatched. The CDR3 nucleotides are TGTGCCACCAGCAGAACTGGACAGGGAGGAGGTACGCAGTATTTT. Translating it yields CATSRTGQGGGTQYF. The whole variable domain, remainder taken from reference TRBV15 and TRBJ2-3, is DAMVIQNPRYQVTQFGKPVTLSCSQTLNHNVMYWYQQKSSQAPKLLFHYYDKDFNNEADTPDNFQSRRPNTSFCFLDIRSPGLGDTAMYLCATSRTGQGGGTQYFGPGTRLTVL.

This clonotype was observed many times. This chain links TRBV9 with TRBJ2-1; D is unresolved. CDR1 is SGDLS, CDR2 YYNGEE, per germline. V lost 1 base to trimming and J lost 8 bases, with 10 bases between them. This CDR3 has 13 residues. The CDR3 sequence is CASSVWVGDEQFF. The CDR3 nucleotides read TGTGCCAGCAGCGTATGGGTAGGCGATGAGCAGTTCTTC.

This clonotype has just one count. The chain recombines TRBV12-3 or TRBV12-4 with TRBJ2-1; D uncertain. The CDR3 has 12 residues. The V end lost 1 base, the J end lost 7 bases, and 5 bases lay between the germline ends. CDR3 nucleotides: TGTGCCAGCAGTTTAGAGGTAAATGAGCAGTTCTTC. Amino acid sequence: CASSLEVNEQFF.

This chain links TRBV28 with TRBJ1-6; weak D call: TRBD1 (6 bases). V was shortened by 11 bases and J by 5 bases, with 16 bases between the two germline ends. The CDR3 sequence is 14 residues long. Germline CDR1 is MDHEN and CDR2 is SYDVKM. CDR3 sequence reads: CAGNTGTNNSPLHF. The CDR3 DNA sequence: TGTGCCGGCAACACCGGGACAAATAATTCACCCCTCCACTTT.

This clonotype was observed at least ten times. The chain couples TRBV6-2 or TRBV6-3 to TRBJ1-1; no clear D. This CDR3 is built from 14 residues. V was clipped by 3 bases and J by 1 base, with 9 bases between them. Germline V CDR1 and CDR2: MNHEY, SVGEGT. The CDR3 DNA sequence: TGTGCCAGCAGTTATATGGGCCCGAACACTGAAGCTTTCTTT. It is translated as CASSYMGPNTEAFF.